This record concerns one T cell receptor beta chain sequence. The PCR was carried out with 60 Vbeta primers and 13 Jbeta primers. Generated by immunoSEQ multiplex PCR, the TCRdb table keeps only in-frame clones and is missing some. The sample lists 55,000 to 75,000 clones, about 72% occurring once. This sample is drawn from a study of cytomegalovirus exposure and HLA in healthy donors. This TCR came from a girl aged 10 to 17 in good health and CMV-seropositive. Specimen: PBMCs.

For the CDR3, the DNA is TGCGCCAGCAGCCAAGATAAGGTACAGGGCTTCTACAATGAGCAGTTCTTC. Amino acids: CASSQDKVQGFYNEQFF. This chain uses TRBV4-3 with TRBJ2-1; tentative D call: TRBD1 (6 bases). Trimming cost V 0 bases and J 3 bases, with 15 bases left between them. Germline loops: CDR1 LGHNA, CDR2 YSLEER. The CDR3 extends over 17 amino acids.